These 10 T cell receptor beta chains were all obtained from the same sample, sequenced in a study of neurological immune-mediated disorders. TCRdb redid the calling of the 5' RACE reads with MiXCR, one entry per CDR3 protein. The table has 20,000 or so distinct CDR3 sequences, 15% seen once. Sequenced input: PBMCs. The source of these receptors is a female donor with HTLV-1-associated myelopathy (HAM/TSP).

There are many counts of this clonotype. The V gene is TRBV27, the J gene TRBJ1-2, with no clear D. V was shortened by 4 bases and J by 4 bases, with 10 bases between the two germline ends. This CDR3 has 13 residues. Germline CDR1 reads MNHEY; CDR2 reads SMNVEV (reference sequence). The CDR3 loop is CASSSPQTYGYTF. The CDR3 DNA reads TGTGCCAGCAGTTCTCCGCAGACCTATGGCTACACCTTC.

The sample holds many counts of this clonotype. The chain couples TRBV20-1 to TRBJ2-1; TRBD1 aligns across 7 bases. The CDR3 is 14 residues long. The trim removed 4 bases at V and 9 bases at J, leaving 12 bases unmatched. Germline CDR1 DFQATT, CDR2 SNEGSKA (reference sequence). Here the CDR3 DNA reads TGCAGTGCTATAAGACAGGGACCAACCACTGAGCAGTTCTTC. It codes for CSAIRQGPTTEQFF.

V is TRBV20-1 and J is TRBJ2-1; D is tentatively TRBD1 or TRBD2 (5 bases each). The germline gives CDR1 DFQATT, CDR2 SNEGSKA (reference sequence). The CDR3 spans 15 residues. V gave up 6 bases and J gave up 3 bases, with 18 bases separating them. CDR3 sequence reads: CSANKPGTLYNEQFF. The CDR3 DNA is TGCAGTGCAAACAAACCCGGGACCCTCTACAATGAGCAGTTCTTC.

This clonotype was seen many times. The J gene is TRBJ2-1, the V gene TRBV2, with TRBD1 as a possible D gene (8 bases). Germline V gene sequence: CDR1 SNHLY, CDR2 FYNNEI. The V and J ends lost 11 bases and 2 bases respectively, with 19 bases between them. CDR3 length equals 15 residues. Here the CDR3 DNA reads TGTGCCGTCCTACAGGGGGGGGGAGCCTACAATGAGCAGTTCTTC. Translation: CAVLQGGGAYNEQFF.

This clonotype was counted at least ten times. The chain carries TRBV21-1 and TRBJ2-7; TRBD1 is the table's D call, not checked against the DNA. TRBV21-1 is flagged as a pseudogene. This CDR3 is built from 17 residues. The CDR3 DNA sequence: TGTGCCAGCAGCAAAGAACCTCAACAGGGGAGCTCCTACGAGCAGTACTTC. Protein sequence: CASSKEPQQGSSYEQYF.

This clonotype was seen repeatedly, ten times or more. The CDR3 loop is CASSEFLGTTNTEAFF. The CDR3, as DNA: TGTGCCAGCAGCGAGTTCCTCGGGACAACGAACACTGAAGCTTTCTTT. The V and J genes are TRBV7-9 and TRBJ1-1; tentatively, D is TRBD1 (6 bases). Germline values: CDR1 SEHNR, CDR2 FQNEAQ (reference sequence). The V end lost 5 bases, the J end lost 1 base, and 17 bases lay between the germline ends. The CDR3 runs 16 residues.

This chain links TRBV6-5 with TRBJ1-6; possible D gene TRBD1, 5 bases. Between the trimmed V and J ends, which lost 8 bases and 10 bases, there was a span of 21 bases. CDR3 size: 15 residues. Looked up from germline, CDR1 is MNHEY and CDR2 is SVGAGI. The CDR3 nucleotides are TGTGCCAGCGCGAGCAACGCGGGGCTCCGGTCACCCCTCCACTTT. This gives the protein CASASNAGLRSPLHF.

This clonotype was picked up many times. This chain links TRBV7-2 with TRBJ2-1; 7 nucleotides line up with TRBD1. CDR1 and CDR2 from the germline V gene are SGHTA and FQGNSA. There are 15 residues in the CDR3. V was pared by 5 bases and J by 7 bases, with 11 bases of the junction left unmatched. The CDR3 spells CASSPDRAYNNEQFF. DNA of the CDR3: TGTGCCAGCAGCCCCGACAGGGCCTATAATAATGAGCAGTTCTTC.

There are many counts of this clonotype. The rearrangement links TRBV12-3 or TRBV12-4 to TRBJ2-5; 9 bases map to TRBD2. The CDR3 totals 15 residues. Losses at the gene ends were 3 bases for V and 4 bases for J; bases not matched to a gene: 6. The CDR3: CASSFRGLARETQYF. The CDR3 DNA sequence: TGTGCCAGCAGTTTCCGGGGACTAGCAAGAGAGACCCAGTACTTC.

This clonotype was detected many times. This chain links TRBV7-3 with TRBJ2-2; TRBD1 agrees at 7 bases. The CDR3 is made up of 18 amino acids. V shed 6 bases and J 1 base; nucleotides not matched to a gene: 14. CDR1 is SGHTA and CDR2 is FQGTGA in the germline V gene. CDR3 sequence reads: CASRKSPGQEVNTGELFF. CDR3 nucleotide sequence: TGTGCCAGCAGAAAAAGTCCCGGACAGGAGGTGAACACCGGGGAGCTGTTTTTT.